This is a list of T cell receptor beta chains from one sample in a study of OX40 agonist ivuxolimab in advanced cancers. Some clones are missing from TCRdb's copy, which holds only in-frame ones; the method was immunoSEQ multiplex PCR. The sample contains 15,000 to 20,000 clones, around three quarters of which appear only once. The sequences come from CD4+ or CD8+ T cells sorted from blood, collected in a trial of the OX40 agonist ivuxolimab. Receptors were obtained from an adult with an advanced solid tumor such as melanoma, head and neck, liver or kidney cancer. CDR3s include the opening cysteine and the closing phenylalanine or tryptophan. A D gene is named only where the DNA matches it firmly. Clone size is given for some rows only: seen once, a few or many times, or a class if the clone is expanded.

D gene: TRBD1; clone size: NA; CDR3 length: 15; V gene: TRBV6-6; J gene: TRBJ1-1; CDR3 DNA: TGTGCCAGCAGTTACCCGACAGGGACGAACACTGAAGCTTTCTTT; CDR3 protein: CASSYPTGTNTEAFF
D gene: NA; clone size: once; CDR3 length: 14; V gene: TRBV2; J gene: TRBJ2-3; CDR3 DNA: TGTGCCAGCATTGTGGCTTTGAATACAGATACGCAGTATTTT; CDR3 protein: CASIVALNTDTQYF
D gene: NA; clone size: few; CDR3 length: 16; V gene: TRBV4-3; J gene: TRBJ2-6; CDR3 DNA: TGCGCCAGCAGCCAAGATAATGGGGCTGGGGCCAACGTCCTGACTTTC; CDR3 protein: CASSQDNGAGANVLTF
D gene: NA; clone size: NA; CDR3 length: 13; V gene: TRBV27; J gene: TRBJ2-7; CDR3 DNA: TGTGCCAGCAGTTTACAGGGCTCCTACGAGCAGTACTTC; CDR3 protein: CASSLQGSYEQYF
D gene: TRBD1; clone size: NA; CDR3 length: 15; V gene: TRBV4-2; J gene: TRBJ1-1; CDR3 DNA: TGTGCCAGCAGCCACGAACAGGGGGCTGACACTGAAGCTTTCTTT; CDR3 protein: CASSHEQGADTEAFF
D gene: TRBD2; clone size: once; CDR3 length: 16; V gene: TRBV18; J gene: TRBJ2-7; CDR3 DNA: TGTGCCAGCTCACTCACGGGGGGGAGTGCGGACTACGAGCAGTACTTC; CDR3 protein: CASSLTGGSADYEQYF
D gene: TRBD1; clone size: NA; CDR3 length: 15; V gene: TRBV27; J gene: TRBJ2-1; CDR3 DNA: TGTGCCAGCATTCGAGACAGGGGGAACAACAATGAGCAGTTCTTC; CDR3 protein: CASIRDRGNNNEQFF
D gene: NA; clone size: NA; CDR3 length: 16; V gene: TRBV4-1; J gene: TRBJ2-5; CDR3 DNA: TGCGCCAGCAGCCTTCGGGATAGGACTAATGGAGAGACCCAGTACTTC; CDR3 protein: CASSLRDRTNGETQYF
D gene: NA; clone size: NA; CDR3 length: 19; V gene: TRBV4-3; J gene: TRBJ1-5; CDR3 DNA: TGCGCCAGCAGCCAAGACCATTTCGGGGGCGATTTAGGCAATCAGCCCCAGCATTTT; CDR3 protein: CASSQDHFGGDLGNQPQHF
D gene: NA; clone size: NA; CDR3 length: 16; V gene: TRBV16; J gene: TRBJ2-3; CDR3 DNA: TGTGCCAGCAGCCAAAGGACAGGAGGGGCGACAGATACGCAGTATTTT; CDR3 protein: CASSQRTGGATDTQYF
D gene: NA; clone size: NA; CDR3 length: 14; V gene: TRBV19; J gene: TRBJ1-2; CDR3 DNA: TGTGCCAGTAGTACGTGGAATAGGGACTATGGCTACACCTTC; CDR3 protein: CASSTWNRDYGYTF
D gene: TRBD2; clone size: NA; CDR3 length: 14; V gene: TRBV28; J gene: TRBJ2-7; CDR3 DNA: TGTGCCAGCAGTACCGGGACTAGGCCCTACGAGCAGTACTTC; CDR3 protein: CASSTGTRPYEQYF
D gene: TRBD1; clone size: few; CDR3 length: 15; V gene: TRBV7-9; J gene: TRBJ1-1; CDR3 DNA: TGTGCCAGCAGTATGGTGGACAGGGGGAACACTGAAGCTTTCTTT; CDR3 protein: CASSMVDRGNTEAFF
D gene: NA; clone size: once; CDR3 length: 15; V gene: TRBV5-1; J gene: TRBJ1-5; CDR3 DNA: TGCGCCAGCAGCTTGGATGGAGGCTTCAATCAGCCCCAGCATTTT; CDR3 protein: CASSLDGGFNQPQHF
D gene: TRBD1; clone size: NA; CDR3 length: 15; V gene: TRBV27; J gene: TRBJ2-1; CDR3 DNA: TGTGCCAGCAGTTTGTTGACAGGGACCTACAATGAGCAGTTCTTC; CDR3 protein: CASSLLTGTYNEQFF
D gene: NA; clone size: NA; CDR3 length: 14; V gene: TRBV18; J gene: TRBJ2-1; CDR3 DNA: TGTGCCAGCTCACCCGGCGGGAAATACAATGAGCAGTTCTTC; CDR3 protein: CASSPGGKYNEQFF
D gene: TRBD2; clone size: NA; CDR3 length: 15; V gene: TRBV5-6; J gene: TRBJ2-1; CDR3 DNA: TGTGCCAGCAGACCAAGCGGGAGCCGTTACAATGAGCAGTTCTTC; CDR3 protein: CASRPSGSRYNEQFF
D gene: NA; clone size: NA; CDR3 length: 15; V gene: TRBV14; J gene: TRBJ2-7; CDR3 DNA: TGTGCCAGCAGCCAGACCGGGACAACCTACTACGAGCAGTACTTC; CDR3 protein: CASSQTGTTYYEQYF
D gene: NA; clone size: NA; CDR3 length: 13; V gene: TRBV7-9; J gene: TRBJ1-1; CDR3 DNA: TGTGCCAGCAGCTTAGGCAAGGGGGTTATCGCTTTCTTT; CDR3 protein: CASSLGKGVIAFF
D gene: NA; clone size: NA; CDR3 length: 15; V gene: TRBV27; J gene: TRBJ2-3; CDR3 DNA: TGTGCCAGCAGTTTAGGACGGCGGAGGGAGGATACGCAGTATTTT; CDR3 protein: CASSLGRRREDTQYF
D gene: NA; clone size: NA; CDR3 length: 14; V gene: TRBV7-8; J gene: TRBJ2-4; CDR3 DNA: TGTGCCAGCAGCTTAGTTAGCAGTCAAAACATTCAGTACTTC; CDR3 protein: CASSLVSSQNIQYF
D gene: NA; clone size: medium-sized; CDR3 length: 15; V gene: TRBV7-8; J gene: TRBJ1-4; CDR3 DNA: TGTGCCAGCAGCTTGATCGGGGCTACTAATGAAAAACTGTTTTTT; CDR3 protein: CASSLIGATNEKLFF
D gene: NA; clone size: NA; CDR3 length: 13; V gene: TRBV28; J gene: TRBJ1-5; CDR3 DNA: TGTGCCAGCAGCCCCGAGTTTCAACAGCCCCAGCATTTT; CDR3 protein: CASSPEFQQPQHF
D gene: NA; clone size: medium-sized; CDR3 length: 15; V gene: TRBV6-4; J gene: TRBJ2-3; CDR3 DNA: TGTGCCAGCAGTGACTCGTCGGGAGGCACAGATACGCAGTATTTT; CDR3 protein: CASSDSSGGTDTQYF
D gene: TRBD1; clone size: NA; CDR3 length: 12; V gene: TRBV27; J gene: TRBJ1-2; CDR3 DNA: TGTGCCAGCAGTTCAGGGGGCTATGGCTACACCTTC; CDR3 protein: CASSSGGYGYTF
D gene: TRBD1; clone size: once; CDR3 length: 14; V gene: TRBV5-6; J gene: TRBJ1-2; CDR3 DNA: TGTGCCAGCAGCAAGGGACAGGGGTTATATGGCTACACCTTC; CDR3 protein: CASSKGQGLYGYTF
D gene: TRBD2; clone size: NA; CDR3 length: 16; V gene: TRBV28; J gene: TRBJ2-2; CDR3 DNA: TGTGCCAGCAGTTCAAGACTAGCGGGAGGATCGGGGGAGCTGTTTTTT; CDR3 protein: CASSSRLAGGSGELFF
D gene: NA; clone size: NA; CDR3 length: 13; V gene: TRBV7-2; J gene: TRBJ2-1; CDR3 DNA: TGTGCCAGCAGCTTAGTGCCGGGCAATGAGCAGTTCTTC; CDR3 protein: CASSLVPGNEQFF
D gene: NA; clone size: NA; CDR3 length: 14; V gene: TRBV6-5; J gene: TRBJ1-2; CDR3 DNA: TGTGCCAGCAGTTACATGGGGCCTAACTATGGCTACACCTTC; CDR3 protein: CASSYMGPNYGYTF
D gene: NA; clone size: NA; CDR3 length: 15; V gene: TRBV7-9; J gene: TRBJ1-2; CDR3 DNA: TGTGCCAGCAGCTTACCCGGGACTGGGAACTATGGCTACACCTTC; CDR3 protein: CASSLPGTGNYGYTF
D gene: NA; clone size: NA; CDR3 length: 16; V gene: TRBV7-8; J gene: TRBJ2-3; CDR3 DNA: TGTGCCAGCAGCTTAGTCGGGGGCCGGAGCACAGATACGCAGTATTTT; CDR3 protein: CASSLVGGRSTDTQYF
D gene: TRBD2; clone size: medium-sized; CDR3 length: 16; V gene: TRBV5-4; J gene: TRBJ2-3; CDR3 DNA: TGTGCCAGCAGCCCCTGGCGGGGGGCCCCCCCAGATACGCAGTATTTT; CDR3 protein: CASSPWRGAPPDTQYF
D gene: NA; clone size: NA; CDR3 length: 14; V gene: TRBV27; J gene: TRBJ2-1; CDR3 DNA: TGTGCCAGCAGTTTAAGAGGGGGAGCGGATGAGCAGTTCTTC; CDR3 protein: CASSLRGGADEQFF
D gene: NA; clone size: NA; CDR3 length: 14; V gene: TRBV5-1; J gene: TRBJ2-7; CDR3 DNA: TGCGCCAGCAGCTTGTACTCCAGCTCCTACGAGCAGTACTTC; CDR3 protein: CASSLYSSSYEQYF
D gene: NA; clone size: NA; CDR3 length: 13; V gene: TRBV11-2; J gene: TRBJ1-5; CDR3 DNA: TGTGCCAGCAGCCTCAGTAGCAATCAGCCCCAGCATTTT; CDR3 protein: CASSLSSNQPQHF
D gene: NA; clone size: once; CDR3 length: 15; V gene: TRBV4-3; J gene: TRBJ1-1; CDR3 DNA: TGCGCCAGCAGCCAAGATAGGGGGTCAGACACTGAAGCTTTCTTT; CDR3 protein: CASSQDRGSDTEAFF
D gene: NA; clone size: once; CDR3 length: 13; V gene: TRBV27; J gene: TRBJ2-1; CDR3 DNA: TGTGCCAGCAGTTTATCCAGGAACAATGAGCAGTTCTTC; CDR3 protein: CASSLSRNNEQFF
D gene: NA; clone size: NA; CDR3 length: 16; V gene: TRBV5-4; J gene: TRBJ2-1; CDR3 DNA: TGTGCCAGCAGCCCCGCAACTTTGCCGCCTAACAATGAGCAGTTCTTC; CDR3 protein: CASSPATLPPNNEQFF
D gene: NA; clone size: NA; CDR3 length: 13; V gene: TRBV4-3; J gene: TRBJ2-7; CDR3 DNA: TGCGCCAGCAGCCAAGATAAAGGCTACGAGCAGTACTTC; CDR3 protein: CASSQDKGYEQYF
D gene: TRBD1; clone size: NA; CDR3 length: 15; V gene: TRBV10-3; J gene: TRBJ2-7; CDR3 DNA: TGTGCCATCAGTGAGTCGGGGGACAGACCCTACGAGCAGTACTTC; CDR3 protein: CAISESGDRPYEQYF
D gene: NA; clone size: NA; CDR3 length: 11; V gene: TRBV7-6; J gene: TRBJ1-4; CDR3 DNA: TGTGCCAGCGGGGATAATGAAAAACTGTTTTTT; CDR3 protein: CASGDNEKLFF
D gene: NA; clone size: NA; CDR3 length: 13; V gene: TRBV6-6; J gene: TRBJ2-2; CDR3 DNA: TGTGCCAGCAGGGGACCGAACACCGGGGAGCTGTTTTTT; CDR3 protein: CASRGPNTGELFF
D gene: NA; clone size: NA; CDR3 length: 15; V gene: TRBV9; J gene: TRBJ1-6; CDR3 DNA: TGTGCCAGCAGCCCAGAACAGGGTTACAGGGCACCCCTCCACTTT; CDR3 protein: CASSPEQGYRAPLHF
D gene: NA; clone size: NA; CDR3 length: 12; V gene: TRBV9; J gene: TRBJ2-1; CDR3 DNA: TGTGCCAGCGAGAGCTCCTACAATGAGCAGTTCTTC; CDR3 protein: CASESSYNEQFF
D gene: NA; clone size: NA; CDR3 length: 12; V gene: TRBV13; J gene: TRBJ2-1; CDR3 DNA: TGTGCCAGCAGCTTACAGGTAAATGAGCAGTTCTTC; CDR3 protein: CASSLQVNEQFF
D gene: TRBD1; clone size: NA; CDR3 length: 15; V gene: TRBV6-4; J gene: TRBJ2-7; CDR3 DNA: TGTGCCAGCAGTGGGATCCGGGACAGGGAATACGAGCAGTACTTC; CDR3 protein: CASSGIRDREYEQYF
D gene: NA; clone size: medium-sized; CDR3 length: 17; V gene: TRBV7-9; J gene: TRBJ2-7; CDR3 DNA: TGTGCCAGCAGCTTAGCTAATCCTGGGGCGAGCTCCTACGAGCAGTACTTC; CDR3 protein: CASSLANPGASSYEQYF